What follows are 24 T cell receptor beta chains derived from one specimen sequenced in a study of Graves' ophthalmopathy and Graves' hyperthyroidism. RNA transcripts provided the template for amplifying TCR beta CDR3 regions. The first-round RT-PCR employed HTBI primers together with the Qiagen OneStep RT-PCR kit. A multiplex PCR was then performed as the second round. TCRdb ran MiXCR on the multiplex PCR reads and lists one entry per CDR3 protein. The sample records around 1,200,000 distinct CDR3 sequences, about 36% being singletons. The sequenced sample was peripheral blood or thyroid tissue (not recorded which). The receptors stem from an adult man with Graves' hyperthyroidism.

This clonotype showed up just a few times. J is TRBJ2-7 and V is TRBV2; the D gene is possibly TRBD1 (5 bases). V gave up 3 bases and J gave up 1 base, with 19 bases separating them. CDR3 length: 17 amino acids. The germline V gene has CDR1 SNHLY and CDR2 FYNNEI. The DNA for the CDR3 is TGTGCCAGCAGTGATGCGAGACAGACTCAAGTATCCTACGAGCAGTACTTC. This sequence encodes CASSDARQTQVSYEQYF. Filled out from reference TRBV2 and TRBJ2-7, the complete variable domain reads EPEVTQTPSHQVTQMGQEVILRCVPISNHLYFYWYRQILGQKVEFLVSFYNNEISEKSEIFDDQFSVERPDGSNFTLKIRSTKLEDSAMYFCASSDARQTQVSYEQYFGPGTRLTVT.

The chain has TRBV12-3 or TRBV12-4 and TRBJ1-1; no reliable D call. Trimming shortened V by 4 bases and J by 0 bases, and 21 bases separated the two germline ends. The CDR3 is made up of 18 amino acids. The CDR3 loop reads CASSSINRDRFMNTEAFF. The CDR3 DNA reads TGTGCCAGCAGTTCGATTAACCGGGATAGATTTATGAACACTGAAGCTTTCTTT.

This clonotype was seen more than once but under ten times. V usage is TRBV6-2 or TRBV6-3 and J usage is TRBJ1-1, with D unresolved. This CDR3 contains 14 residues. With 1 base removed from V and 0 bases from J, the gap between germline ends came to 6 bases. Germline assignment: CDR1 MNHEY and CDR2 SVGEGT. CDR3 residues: CASSYFTMNTEAFF. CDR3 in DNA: TGTGCCAGCAGTTACTTCACGATGAACACTGAAGCTTTCTTT.

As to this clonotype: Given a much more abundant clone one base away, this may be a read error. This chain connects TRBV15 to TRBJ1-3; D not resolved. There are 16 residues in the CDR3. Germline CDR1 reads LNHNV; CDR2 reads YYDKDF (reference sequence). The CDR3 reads CATRRARIVSGNTIYF. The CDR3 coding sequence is TGTGCCACCAGGAGAGCCCGTATAGTTTCTGGAAACACCATATATTTT.

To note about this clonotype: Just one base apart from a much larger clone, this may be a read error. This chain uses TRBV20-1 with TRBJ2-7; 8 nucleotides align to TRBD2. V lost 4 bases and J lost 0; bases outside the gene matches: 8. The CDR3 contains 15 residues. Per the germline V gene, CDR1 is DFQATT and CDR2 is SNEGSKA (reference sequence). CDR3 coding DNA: TGCAGTGCTATAGGTAGCGGGATGAGCTCCTACGAGCAGTACTTC. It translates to CSAIGSGMSSYEQYF.

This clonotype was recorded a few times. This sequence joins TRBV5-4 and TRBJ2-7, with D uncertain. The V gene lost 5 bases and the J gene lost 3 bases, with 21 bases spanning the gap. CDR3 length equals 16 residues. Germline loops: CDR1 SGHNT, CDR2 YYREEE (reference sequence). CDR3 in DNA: TGTGCCAGCAGTCCTCACCCCAATCAAATACGCTACGAGCAGTACTTC. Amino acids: CASSPHPNQIRYEQYF.

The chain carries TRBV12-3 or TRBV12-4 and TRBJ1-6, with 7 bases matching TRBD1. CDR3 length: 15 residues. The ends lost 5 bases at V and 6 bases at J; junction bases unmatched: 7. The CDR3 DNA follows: TGTGCCAGCAGTACCGGGACAGCGCCTAATTCACCCCTCCACTTT. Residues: CASSTGTAPNSPLHF.

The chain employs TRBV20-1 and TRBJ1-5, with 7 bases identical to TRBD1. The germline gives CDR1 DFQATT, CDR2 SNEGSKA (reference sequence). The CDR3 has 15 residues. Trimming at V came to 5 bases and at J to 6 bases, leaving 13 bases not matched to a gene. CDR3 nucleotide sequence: TGCAGTGCTTCACGACAGGGAAGGGGTCCTCAGCCCCAGCATTTT. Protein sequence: CSASRQGRGPQPQHF.

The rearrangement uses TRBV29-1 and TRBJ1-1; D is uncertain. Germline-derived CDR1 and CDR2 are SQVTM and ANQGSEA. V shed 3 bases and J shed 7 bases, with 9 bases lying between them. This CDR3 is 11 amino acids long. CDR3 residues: CSVEVRGEAFF. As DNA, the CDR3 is TGCAGCGTTGAGGTTCGTGGTGAAGCTTTCTTT. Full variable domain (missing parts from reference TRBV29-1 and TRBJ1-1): SAVISQKPSRDICQRGTSLTIQCQVDSQVTMMFWYRQQPGQSLTLIATANQGSEATYESGFVIDKFPISRPNLTFSTLTVSNMSPEDSSIYLCSVEVRGEAFFGQGTRLTVV.

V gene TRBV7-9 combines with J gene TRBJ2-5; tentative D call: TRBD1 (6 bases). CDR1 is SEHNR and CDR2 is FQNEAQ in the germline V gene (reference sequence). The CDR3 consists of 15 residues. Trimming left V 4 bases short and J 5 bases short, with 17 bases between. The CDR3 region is CASSSDEGVGETQYF. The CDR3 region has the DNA TGTGCCAGCAGCTCGGACGAGGGGGTCGGGGAGACCCAGTACTTC.

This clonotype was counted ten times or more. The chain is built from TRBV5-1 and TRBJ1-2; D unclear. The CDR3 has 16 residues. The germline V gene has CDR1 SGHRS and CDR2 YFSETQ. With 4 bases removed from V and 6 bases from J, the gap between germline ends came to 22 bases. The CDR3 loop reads CASSLLQDNTVHGYTF. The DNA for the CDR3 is TGCGCCAGCAGCCTACTACAAGACAACACGGTGCATGGCTACACCTTC.

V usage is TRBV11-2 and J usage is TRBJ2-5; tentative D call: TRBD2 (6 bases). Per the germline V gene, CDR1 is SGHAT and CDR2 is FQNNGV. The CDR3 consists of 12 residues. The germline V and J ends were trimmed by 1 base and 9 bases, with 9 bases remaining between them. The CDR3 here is CASSLGGGAQYF. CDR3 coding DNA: TGTGCCAGCAGCTTAGGCGGCGGGGCCCAGTACTTC. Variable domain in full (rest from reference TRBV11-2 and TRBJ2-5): EAGVAQSPRYKIIEKRQSVAFWCNPISGHATLYWYQQILGQGPKLLIQFQNNGVVDDSQLPKDRFSAERLKGVDSTLKIQPAKLEDSAVYLCASSLGGGAQYFGPGTRLLVL.

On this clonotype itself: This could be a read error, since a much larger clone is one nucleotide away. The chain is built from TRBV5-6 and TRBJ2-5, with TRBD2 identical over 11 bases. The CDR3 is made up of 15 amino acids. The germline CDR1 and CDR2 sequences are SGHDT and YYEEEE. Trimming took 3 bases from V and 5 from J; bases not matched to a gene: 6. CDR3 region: CASSWELAGVETQYF. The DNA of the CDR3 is TGTGCCAGCAGCTGGGAACTAGCGGGAGTGGAGACCCAGTACTTC.

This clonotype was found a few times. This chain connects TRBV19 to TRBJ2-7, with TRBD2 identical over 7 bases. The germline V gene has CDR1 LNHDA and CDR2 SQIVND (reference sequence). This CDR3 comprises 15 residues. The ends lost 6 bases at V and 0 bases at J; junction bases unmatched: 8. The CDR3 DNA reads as TGTGCCAGTAGGAATGGGGAGCGGGGCTCCTACGAGCAGTACTTC. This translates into CASRNGERGSYEQYF.

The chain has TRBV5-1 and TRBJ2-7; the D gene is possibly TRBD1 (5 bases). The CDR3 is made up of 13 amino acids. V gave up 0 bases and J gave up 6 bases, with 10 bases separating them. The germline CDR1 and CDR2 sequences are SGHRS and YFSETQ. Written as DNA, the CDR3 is TGCGCCAGCAGCTTGGATCAGGGAACCGAGCAGTACTTC. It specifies CASSLDQGTEQYF.

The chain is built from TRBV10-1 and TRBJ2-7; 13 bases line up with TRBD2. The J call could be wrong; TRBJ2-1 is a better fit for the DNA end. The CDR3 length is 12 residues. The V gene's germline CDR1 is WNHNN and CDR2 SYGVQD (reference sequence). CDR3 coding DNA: TGCGCCAGTGGACTAGCGGGGGCCGAGCAGTTCTTC. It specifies CASGLAGAEQFF.

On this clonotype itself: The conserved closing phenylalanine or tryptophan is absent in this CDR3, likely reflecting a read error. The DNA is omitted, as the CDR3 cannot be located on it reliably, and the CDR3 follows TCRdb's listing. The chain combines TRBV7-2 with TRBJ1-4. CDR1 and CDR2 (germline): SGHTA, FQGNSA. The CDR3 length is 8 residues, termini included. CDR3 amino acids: CASSKTEY.

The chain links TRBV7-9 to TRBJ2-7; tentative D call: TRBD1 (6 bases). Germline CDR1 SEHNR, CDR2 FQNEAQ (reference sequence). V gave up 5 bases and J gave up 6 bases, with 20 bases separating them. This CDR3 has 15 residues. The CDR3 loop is CASSPGTRGLGEQYF. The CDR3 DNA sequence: TGTGCCAGCAGCCCCGGGACAAGGGGCTTGGGCGAGCAGTACTTC.

CDR3 in DNA: TGTGCCACCAGCAGAGATCGACAGCGGGGGGAGACCCAGTACTTC. Amino acids: CATSRDRQRGETQYF. The chain is built from TRBV15 and TRBJ2-5, with 8 bases that match TRBD2. This CDR3 spans 15 amino acids. The germline gives CDR1 LNHNV, CDR2 YYDKDF (reference sequence). After removal of 0 bases from V and 5 bases from J, the junction contained 5 bases not matched to a gene.

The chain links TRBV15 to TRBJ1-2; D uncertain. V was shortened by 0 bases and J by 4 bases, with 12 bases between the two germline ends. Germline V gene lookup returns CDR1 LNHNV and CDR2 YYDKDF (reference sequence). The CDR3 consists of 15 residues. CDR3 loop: CATSRDEALLYGYTF. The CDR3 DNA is TGTGCCACCAGCAGAGATGAGGCCTTGCTCTATGGCTACACCTTC.

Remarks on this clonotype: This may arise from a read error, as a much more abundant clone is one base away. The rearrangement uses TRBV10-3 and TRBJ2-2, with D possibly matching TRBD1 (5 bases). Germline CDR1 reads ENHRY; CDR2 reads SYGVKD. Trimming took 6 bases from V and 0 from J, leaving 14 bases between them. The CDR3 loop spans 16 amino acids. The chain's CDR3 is CAIRTGRVTNTGELFF. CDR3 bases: TGTGCCATCAGGACGGGCAGGGTAACGAACACCGGGGAGCTGTTTTTT.

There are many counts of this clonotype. CDR3 sequence (DNA): TGTGCCAGCAGCTCCGAGGGGACATTCTCTGGGGCCAACGTCCTGACTTTC. This translates into CASSSEGTFSGANVLTF. This sequence joins TRBV13 and TRBJ2-6; D perhaps matches TRBD1 (6 bases). Germline loops: CDR1 PRHDT, CDR2 FYEKMQ (reference sequence). The CDR3 is 17 residues long. Trimming pared 4 bases from V and 0 bases from J, leaving 13 bases between.

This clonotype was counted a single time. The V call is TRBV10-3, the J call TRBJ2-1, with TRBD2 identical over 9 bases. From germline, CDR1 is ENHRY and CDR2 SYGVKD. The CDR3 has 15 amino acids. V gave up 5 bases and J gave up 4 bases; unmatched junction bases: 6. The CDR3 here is CAISILAGAYNEQFF. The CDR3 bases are TGTGCCATCAGTATATTAGCGGGGGCTTACAATGAGCAGTTCTTC.

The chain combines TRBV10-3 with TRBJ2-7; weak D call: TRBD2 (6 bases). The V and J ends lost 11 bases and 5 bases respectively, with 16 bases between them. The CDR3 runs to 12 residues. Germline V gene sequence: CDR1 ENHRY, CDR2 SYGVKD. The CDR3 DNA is TGTGCCTCCGGGACTCACAGCGACGAGCAGTACTTC. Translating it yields CASGTHSDEQYF.